This entry is about one TCR beta chain. The ends lost 3 bases at V and 7 bases at J; junction bases unmatched: 5. CDR1 and CDR2 (germline): MDHEN, SYDVKM. The CDR3 spans 13 residues. The record originates from a study of cytomegalovirus exposure and HLA in healthy donors. The PCR was carried out with 60 Vbeta primers and 13 Jbeta primers. Measured with immunoSEQ multiplex PCR; TCRdb has only the in-frame clones, and not every one. This table holds about 200,000 clones, approximately 78% found once. Sequencing was done on a sample of PBMCs. The rearrangement uses TRBV28 and TRBJ2-5; 7 bases line up with TRBD2. This TCR was recovered from a woman aged 50 to 60 in good health and CMV-seropositive. CDR3 region: CASSLQGGVTQYF. CDR3 DNA: TGTGCCAGCAGTTTGCAGGGAGGGGTGACCCAGTACTTC.